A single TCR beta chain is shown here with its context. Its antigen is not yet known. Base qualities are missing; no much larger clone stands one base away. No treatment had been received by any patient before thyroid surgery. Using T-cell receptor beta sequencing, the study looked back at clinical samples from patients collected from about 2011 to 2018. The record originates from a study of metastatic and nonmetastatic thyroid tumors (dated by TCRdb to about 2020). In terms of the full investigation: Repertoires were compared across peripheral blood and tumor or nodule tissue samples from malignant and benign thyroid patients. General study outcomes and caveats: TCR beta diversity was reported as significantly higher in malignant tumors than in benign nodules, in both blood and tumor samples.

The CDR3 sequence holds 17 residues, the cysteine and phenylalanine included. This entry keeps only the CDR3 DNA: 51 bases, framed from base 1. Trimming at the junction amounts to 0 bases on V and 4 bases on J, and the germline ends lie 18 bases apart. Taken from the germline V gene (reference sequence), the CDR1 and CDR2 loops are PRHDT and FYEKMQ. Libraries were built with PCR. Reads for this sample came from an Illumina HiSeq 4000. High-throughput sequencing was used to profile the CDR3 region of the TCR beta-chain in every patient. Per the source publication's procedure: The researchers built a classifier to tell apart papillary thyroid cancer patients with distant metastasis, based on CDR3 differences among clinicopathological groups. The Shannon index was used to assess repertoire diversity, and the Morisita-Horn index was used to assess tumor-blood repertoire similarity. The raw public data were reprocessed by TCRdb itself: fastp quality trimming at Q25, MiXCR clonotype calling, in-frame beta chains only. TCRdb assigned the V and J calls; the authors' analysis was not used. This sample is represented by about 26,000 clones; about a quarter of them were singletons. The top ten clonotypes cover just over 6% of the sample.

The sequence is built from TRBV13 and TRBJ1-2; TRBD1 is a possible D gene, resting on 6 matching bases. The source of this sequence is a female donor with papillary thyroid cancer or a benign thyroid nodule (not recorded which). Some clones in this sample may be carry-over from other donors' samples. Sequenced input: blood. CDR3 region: CASSLGRLGGRGYGYTF. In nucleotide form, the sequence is TGTGCCAGCAGCTTAGGTCGTCTGGGGGGCAGGGGCTATGGCTACACCTTC.